This T cell receptor (beta chain) was recovered during a study of blood T cell repertoires in COVID-19. Study background: Collection of acute and convalescent COVID-19 samples took place in the United States, Italy and Spain. Sources were T cells, B-cell-depleted T cells, or PBMCs; the material itself was cDNA or gDNA.

V lost 0 bases to trimming and J lost 0 bases, with 5 bases between them. CDR1 is SGHTA, CDR2 FQGTGA, per germline. CDR3 length equals 14 residues. Assay used: immunoSEQ multiplex PCR; TCRdb lists only in-frame clones, some missing. The repertoire consists of about 84,000 clones, with about four fifths occurring once and the leading ten covering about a sixth. The TCR sequence derives from a woman of 80 years or more with acute or convalescent COVID-19. Sequencing used peripheral blood. The chain is built from TRBV7-3 and TRBJ1-1; D ambiguous. The CDR3 sequence: CASSLTRVNTEAFF. CDR3 DNA: TGTGCCAGCAGCTTAACTCGCGTGAACACTGAAGCTTTCTTT.